This T cell receptor beta chain was recovered during a study of PD-1 blockade in classical Hodgkin lymphoma. V shed 8 bases, J shed 4 bases, and the junction held 5 bases outside the gene matches. CDR3 length equals 13 residues. The germline V gene has CDR1 MNHEY and CDR2 SMNVEV (reference sequence). The repertoire was sequenced with immunoSEQ multiplex PCR; TCRdb's copy has only in-frame clones and lacks some. This sample has around 32,000 clones, with less than 90% found just once. This sample's time point: newly diagnosed, previously untreated cHL patient sample. Purified CD4+ T cells were obtained from thawed PBMCs through magnetic negative selection.

This receptor was taken from a human donor with classical Hodgkin lymphoma. Sequencing used CD4+ T cells from blood. V usage is TRBV27 and J usage is TRBJ1-2; TRBD1 matches 9 bases. In DNA, the CDR3 is TGTGCCAGCGCCCCGGGACAGGGCTATGGCTACACCTTC. It specifies CASAPGQGYGYTF.